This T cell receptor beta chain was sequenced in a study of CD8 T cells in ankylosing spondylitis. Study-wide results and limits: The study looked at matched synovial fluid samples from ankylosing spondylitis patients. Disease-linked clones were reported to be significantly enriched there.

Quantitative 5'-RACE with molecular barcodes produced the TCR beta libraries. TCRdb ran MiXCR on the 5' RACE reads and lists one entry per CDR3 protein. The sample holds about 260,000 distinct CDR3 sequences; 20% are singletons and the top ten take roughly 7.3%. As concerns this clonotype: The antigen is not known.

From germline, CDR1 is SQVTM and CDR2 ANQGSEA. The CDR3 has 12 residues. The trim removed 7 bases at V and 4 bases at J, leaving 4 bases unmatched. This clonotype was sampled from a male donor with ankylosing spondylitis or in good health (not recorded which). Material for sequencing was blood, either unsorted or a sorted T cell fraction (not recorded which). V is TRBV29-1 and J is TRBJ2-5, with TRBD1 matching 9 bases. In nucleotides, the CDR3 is TGCAGCGCCGAGACAGGGGGAGAGACCCAGTACTTC. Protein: CSAETGGETQYF. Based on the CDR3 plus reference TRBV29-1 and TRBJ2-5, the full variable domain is SAVISQKPSRDICQRGTSLTIQCQVDSQVTMMFWYRQQPGQSLTLIATANQGSEATYESGFVIDKFPISRPNLTFSTLTVSNMSPEDSSIYLCSAETGGETQYFGPGTRLLVL.